These 21 T cell receptor beta chains came from one sample sequenced in a study of regulatory T cells in long-lasting Graves disease. Building the TCR beta libraries relied on iRepertoire HTBI primers, and CDR3 regions underwent Arm-PCR. TCRdb re-called the multiplex PCR reads through MiXCR, storing one row per CDR3 protein. The sample records about 370,000 distinct CDR3 sequences, roughly a sixth being singletons. The time point denotes: newly diagnosed GD, antithyroid drugs for less than 3 months. PBMC-derived RNA was used for the TCR library. Source: peripheral blood mononuclear cells (PBMCs), taken at new diagnosis, from a patient treated with antithyroid drugs. The receptors were sampled from a female donor with Graves disease.

About this clonotype itself: A read error may account for a junction end that differs from germline. The chain employs TRBV11-2 and TRBJ2-7, with a possible D match to TRBD1 (6 bases). The V gene's germline CDR1 is SGHAT and CDR2 FQNNGV. The length of the CDR3 is 13 residues. CDR3 sequence reads: CASSQGPGKEQYF. In DNA form, the CDR3 reads TGTGCTAGCAGCCAGGGGCCAGGAAAAGAGCAGTACTTC.

This rearrangement joins TRBV12-3 or TRBV12-4 to TRBJ2-5; 10 bases are shared with TRBD1. This CDR3 is built from 15 residues. With 1 base clipped from V and 10 bases from J, the junction kept 9 bases outside the gene matches. The chain's CDR3 is CASSLGTGGRANQYF. The CDR3 DNA reads as TGTGCCAGCAGTTTAGGGACAGGGGGGAGGGCTAACCAGTACTTC.

This clonotype occurred many times. As DNA, the CDR3 is TGCAGTGCTATAGCACAGCACTATGGCTACACCTTC. It specifies CSAIAQHYGYTF. The chain is built from TRBV20-1 and TRBJ1-2, with no clear D. The CDR3 sequence is 12 residues long. V lost 4 bases and J 3 bases, leaving 9 bases between the germline ends. The germline gives CDR1 DFQATT, CDR2 SNEGSKA (reference sequence).

The chain is built from TRBV19 and TRBJ1-1; no clear D gene. This CDR3 contains 15 residues. Germline-derived CDR1 and CDR2 are LNHDA and SQIVND (reference sequence). V gave up 3 bases and J gave up 1 base, with 12 bases separating them. The CDR3 sequence is CASSMGRRGNTEAFF. CDR3 nucleotide sequence: TGTGCCAGTAGTATGGGAAGACGGGGGAACACTGAAGCTTTCTTT.

The V and J genes are TRBV19 and TRBJ2-3; the match to TRBD1 covers 8 bases. V shed 6 bases, J shed 0 bases, and the junction held 5 bases outside the gene matches. CDR1 is LNHDA and CDR2 is SQIVND in the germline V gene (reference sequence). The CDR3 spans 15 residues. CDR3 in amino acids: CASSTGGLSTDTQYF. The CDR3 DNA reads TGTGCCAGTAGCACAGGGGGTTTGAGCACAGATACGCAGTATTTT.

This clonotype showed up many times. The CDR3: CASSSYRGLAADTQYF. CDR3 DNA: TGTGCCAGCAGTTCGTACAGGGGACTAGCAGCAGATACGCAGTATTTT. The chain employs TRBV27 and TRBJ2-3; TRBD2 matches 9 bases. Germline CDR1 MNHEY, CDR2 SMNVEV (reference sequence). Losses at the gene ends were 4 bases for V and 4 bases for J; bases not matched to a gene: 9. This CDR3 comprises 16 residues.

This clonotype was found many times. This chain joins TRBV11-1 and TRBJ2-6; D call uncertain. Germline CDR1 reads SGHAT; CDR2 reads FQDESV (reference sequence). V gave up 5 bases and J gave up 0 bases, with 11 bases separating them. This CDR3 spans 16 amino acids. DNA of the CDR3: TGTGCCAGCAGCCAATTGGACGGCTCTGGGGCCAACGTCCTGACTTTC. Its protein product is CASSQLDGSGANVLTF.

This clonotype was seen only a few times. A read error may account for a junction end that differs from germline. CDR3 nucleotide sequence: TGCGCCAGTAGCCGCCAAGGGACAGGGCAAAACATTCAGTACTTC. It encodes CASSRQGTGQNIQYF. The V gene is TRBV4-1, the J gene TRBJ2-4, with 9 positions matching TRBD1. CDR3 length: 15 residues. Per germline, CDR1 MGHRA and CDR2 YSYEKL.

This clonotype was recorded a few times. J is TRBJ2-3 and V is TRBV3-1, with D possibly TRBD2 on 6 matching bases. Germline CDR1 reads LGHDT; CDR2 reads YNNKEL (reference sequence). Trimming removed 2 bases at V and 4 bases at J, with 16 bases between. This CDR3 is 16 amino acids long. DNA of the CDR3: TGTGCCAGCAGCCAACCAAAGGCTAGCGCAGCAGATACGCAGTATTTT. Its protein product is CASSQPKASAADTQYF.

The CDR3 DNA follows: TGTGCCAGCAGCCCCGGGACAGGGAAGGTCAATGAGCAGTTCTTC. Its protein is CASSPGTGKVNEQFF. J is TRBJ2-1 and V is TRBV7-9; 9 nucleotides align to TRBD1. Germline-derived CDR1 and CDR2 are SEHNR and FQNEAQ (reference sequence). The ends lost 5 bases at V and 6 bases at J; junction bases unmatched: 8. There are 15 residues in the CDR3.

Concerning this clonotype itself: A much larger clone differs from this one at a single base, so this may be a read error. This chain uses TRBV5-1 with TRBJ2-1; TRBD2 aligns across 7 bases. The CDR3 runs 12 residues. From germline, CDR1 is SGHRS and CDR2 YFSETQ. The DNA of the CDR3 is TGCGCCAGCAGCTTCGGACTAGACGAGCAGCTCTTC. It specifies CASSFGLDEQLF.

The chain carries TRBV6-1 and TRBJ2-1; 9 bases agree with TRBD2. This CDR3 spans 16 amino acids. The J segment lost 1 base and the V segment lost 6 bases, leaving 7 bases of the junction unmatched. CDR1 MNHNS and CDR2 SASEGT come from the germline V gene. CDR3 coding DNA: TGTGCCAGCAGACTAGCGGGCGCACAGTCCTACAATGAGCAGTTCTTC. Its translation: CASRLAGAQSYNEQFF.

This clonotype was counted at least ten times. J is TRBJ2-7 and V is TRBV7-2; D is perhaps TRBD2 (6 bases). The CDR3 sequence is 13 residues long. Germline V CDR1 and CDR2: SGHTA, FQGNSA. Trimming removed 4 bases at V and 3 bases at J, with 10 bases between. The CDR3 DNA follows: TGTGCCAGCAGCTCTCACGGGGGCTACGAGCAGTACTTC. Its translation is CASSSHGGYEQYF.

The chain combines TRBV12-3 or TRBV12-4 with TRBJ1-3; TRBD1 aligns across 9 bases. The CDR3 has 15 amino acids. V shed 8 bases, J shed 1 base, and the junction held 6 bases outside the gene matches. CDR3 DNA: TGTGCCAGCGGGCCACAGGGGGCATCTGGAAACACCATATATTTT. The encoded protein is CASGPQGASGNTIYF.

This clonotype has at least ten counts. The chain carries TRBV19 and TRBJ2-3; 10 bases agree with TRBD1. Trimming cost V 6 bases and J 2 bases; bases outside gene matches: 5. CDR1 is LNHDA and CDR2 is SQIVND in the germline V gene (reference sequence). The CDR3 runs to 15 residues. The DNA of the CDR3 is TGTGCCAGTAGGATGGGACAGGGGAACACAGATACGCAGTATTTT. The encoded protein is CASRMGQGNTDTQYF.

This clonotype appeared many times. This chain uses TRBV20-1 with TRBJ2-1; no clear D gene. Germline CDR1 and CDR2: DFQATT and SNEGSKA (reference sequence). V was clipped by 3 bases and J by 0 bases, with 12 bases between them. This CDR3 is 15 amino acids long. CDR3 bases: TGCAGTGCTAGCCCGTCGAGAAGCTCCTACAATGAGCAGTTCTTC. Translation: CSASPSRSSYNEQFF.

This clonotype was recorded many times. The V and J genes are TRBV13 and TRBJ2-6; D is possibly TRBD1 or TRBD2 (6 bases each). In germline, CDR1 is PRHDT, CDR2 FYEKMQ (reference sequence). This CDR3 has 14 residues. Trimming left V 4 bases short and J 5 bases short, with 9 bases between. The CDR3 DNA reads TGTGCCAGCAGCTGGGGGGACAGGGCCAACGTCCTGACTTTC. Translating gives CASSWGDRANVLTF.

The chain recombines TRBV4-3 with TRBJ2-1; D possibly corresponds to TRBD2 (5 bases). V was trimmed by 1 base and J by 10 bases, leaving 8 bases between them. CDR1 and CDR2 (germline): LGHNA, YSLEER. The CDR3 is 12 residues long. The chain's CDR3 is CASSQVRGEQFF. The CDR3 coding sequence is TGCGCCAGCAGCCAAGTCCGGGGAGAGCAGTTCTTC.

There are many counts of this clonotype. The chain carries TRBV3-1 and TRBJ1-5, with a possible D match to TRBD1 (6 bases). V lost 4 bases, J lost 7 bases, and 17 bases lay in between. The CDR3 covers 15 residues. Looked up from germline, CDR1 is LGHDT and CDR2 is YNNKEL (reference sequence). For the CDR3, the DNA is TGTGCCAGCAGCCCCCGCAGGGGCCTGGGCCAGCCCCAGCATTTT. The encoded protein is CASSPRRGLGQPQHF.

This clonotype was observed many times. CDR3 protein: CSARDPRGDNEQFF. DNA of the CDR3: TGCAGTGCTAGAGATCCCCGGGGCGACAATGAGCAGTTCTTC. The V call is TRBV20-1, the J call TRBJ2-1; tentatively, D is TRBD1 or TRBD2 (5 bases each). The CDR3 has 14 residues. Looked up from germline, CDR1 is DFQATT and CDR2 is SNEGSKA (reference sequence). The ends were cut back, 0 bases at V and 5 bases at J, with 11 bases in the middle.

This clonotype appeared many times. This sequence joins TRBV30 and TRBJ1-3; tentative D call: TRBD1 (6 bases). V was shortened by 3 bases and J by 0 bases, with 9 bases between the two germline ends. The germline V gene encodes CDR1 GTSNPN and CDR2 SVGIG (reference sequence). The CDR3 extends over 14 amino acids. CDR3 coding DNA: TGTGCCTGGAGCCCAGGGGTCTCTGGAAACACCATATATTTT. Translating gives CAWSPGVSGNTIYF.